A selection of T cell receptor beta chains follows, all from one sample in a study of cytomegalovirus exposure and HLA in healthy donors. Sequencing was performed with immunoSEQ multiplex PCR; in TCRdb, only in-frame clones are kept and a portion is missing. The sample lists a few hundred thousand clones; 70% to 80% were seen once. Sequenced material: PBMCs. The receptor source for this set is a man aged 35 to 55 in good health and CMV-seronegative. Each CDR3 is given with its conserved first and last residue. D genes are given only for firm matches. For some rows the clone size is stated as once, few or many, or as a class when expanded; others skip it.

>.|TRBV4-3|TRBD1|TRBJ2-7
CASGRTGQDTYEQYF
TGCGCCAGCGGGAGAACGGGACAGGATACCTACGAGCAGTACTTC
>.|TRBV6-1|.|TRBJ2-7
CASRESREQYF
TGTGCCAGCAGGGAGAGTCGGGAGCAGTACTTC
>.|TRBV6-5|.|TRBJ1-2
CASSPGLGAGYGYTF
TGTGCCAGCAGTCCCGGGCTGGGGGCTGGCTATGGCTACACCTTC
>.|TRBV10-1|TRBD2|TRBJ2-3
CASSEGIAGETDTQYF
TGCGCCAGCAGTGAGGGGATAGCGGGAGAAACAGATACGCAGTATTTT
>.|TRBV27|.|TRBJ2-5
CASSLSVAVETQYF
TGTGCCAGCAGTTTATCCGTAGCGGTAGAGACCCAGTACTTC
>.|TRBV5-1|.|TRBJ2-1
CASSTQGGGSYNEQFF
TGCGCCAGCAGCACACAGGGGGGGGGCTCCTACAATGAGCAGTTCTTC
>.|TRBV15|TRBD1|TRBJ2-2
CATSRLYGQGKTGELFF
TGTGCCACCAGCAGACTCTACGGACAGGGGAAAACCGGGGAGCTGTTTTTT
>.|TRBV30|TRBD1|TRBJ2-1
CAWSVSRGRNNEQFF
TGTGCCTGGAGTGTTAGCAGGGGGCGAAACAATGAGCAGTTCTTC
>.|TRBV28|.|TRBJ1-1
CASNGGGWLTRTEAFF
TGTGCCAGCAATGGGGGAGGATGGCTTACAAGGACTGAAGCTTTCTTT
>.|TRBV28|TRBD2|TRBJ2-7
CASSLLAGGPNYEQYF
TGTGCCAGCAGTTTATTAGCGGGAGGGCCCAACTACGAGCAGTACTTC
>.|TRBV28|TRBD1|TRBJ1-2
CASSLQGAQGYTF
TGTGCCAGCAGTCTACAGGGGGCGCAGGGCTACACCTTC
>.|TRBV7-2|.|TRBJ1-1
CASSQTGSTEAFF
TGTGCCAGCAGCCAAACAGGGAGCACTGAAGCTTTCTTT
>.|TRBV29-1|TRBD1|TRBJ2-2
CSGKGASDTGELFF
TGCAGCGGAAAGGGGGCGTCGGACACCGGGGAGCTGTTTTTT
>.|TRBV5-1|TRBD1|TRBJ1-1
CASTRTGTENTEAFF
TGCGCCAGCACGAGAACCGGGACAGAGAACACTGAAGCTTTCTTT
>.|TRBV29-1|.|TRBJ2-7
CSGLRGYEQYF
TGCAGCGGGTTAAGAGGGTACGAGCAGTACTTC
>.|TRBV18|.|TRBJ2-5
CASSPVTGTVQETQYF
TGTGCCAGCTCACCAGTGACCGGAACAGTCCAAGAGACCCAGTACTTC
>.|TRBV28|TRBD1|TRBJ1-5
CASSLPTGNQPQHF
TGTGCCAGCAGTTTACCGACAGGGAATCAGCCCCAGCATTTT
>few|TRBV10-3|TRBD1|TRBJ2-1
CAISPWTGEAEQFF
TGTGCCATCAGCCCTTGGACAGGTGAAGCTGAGCAGTTCTTC
>.|TRBV5-5|.|TRBJ1-4
CASSPDGGPNEKLFF
TGTGCCAGCAGCCCGGACGGAGGACCAAATGAAAAACTGTTTTTT
>.|TRBV4-3|.|TRBJ1-4
CASSQVPGEGEKLFF
TGCGCCAGCAGCCAAGTTCCAGGGGAAGGTGAAAAACTGTTTTTT
>.|TRBV19|TRBD1|TRBJ1-1
CASSMGRQGTEAFF
TGTGCCAGTAGTATGGGGAGACAGGGCACTGAAGCTTTCTTT
>.|TRBV4-2|.|TRBJ2-7
CASSQDTRTEQYF
TGTGCCAGCAGCCAAGATACTAGGACCGAGCAGTACTTC
>.|TRBV6-6|.|TRBJ1-5
CASSYGQGNQPQHF
TGTGCCAGCAGTTACGGGCAGGGGAATCAGCCCCAGCATTTT
>.|TRBV28|TRBD1|TRBJ1-5
CASRGQAGYNQPQHF
TGTGCCAGCAGAGGACAGGCGGGCTACAATCAGCCCCAGCATTTT
>few|TRBV5-4|.|TRBJ2-3
CASSPTGADTDTQYF
TGTGCCAGCAGCCCGACAGGCGCGGACACAGATACGCAGTATTTT
>once|TRBV13|.|TRBJ2-2
CASSKGGPSGELFF
TGTGCCAGCAGTAAAGGAGGGCCGTCCGGGGAGCTGTTTTTT
>once|TRBV6-4|TRBD2|TRBJ2-1
CASSAGRDNEQFF
TGTGCCAGCAGTGCCGGGAGGGACAATGAGCAGTTCTTC
>.|TRBV5-1|TRBD2|TRBJ2-2
CASTVAGPNTGELFF
TGCGCCAGCACAGTAGCGGGGCCGAACACCGGGGAGCTGTTTTTT
>.|TRBV19|.|TRBJ2-1
CASSQNSGVANEQFF
TGTGCCAGTAGCCAAAATAGCGGTGTCGCCAATGAGCAGTTCTTC
>.|TRBV12-5|.|TRBJ1-1
CASGPLEGSTEAFF
TGTGCTAGTGGGCCCTTGGAGGGGAGCACTGAAGCTTTCTTT
>.|TRBV7-7|.|TRBJ2-5
CASSLRIGETQYF
TGTGCCAGCAGCTTAAGAATCGGGGAGACCCAGTACTTC
>few|TRBV14|.|TRBJ1-6
CASSQDSQGGRSYNSPLHF
TGTGCCAGCAGCCAAGATTCCCAGGGAGGGAGGTCCTATAATTCACCCCTCCACTTT
>.|TRBV27|TRBD1|TRBJ2-5
CASKFLQGQETQYF
TGTGCCAGCAAATTCCTTCAGGGACAGGAGACCCAGTACTTC
>few|TRBV18|.|TRBJ2-2
CASSQKRDTGELFF
TGTGCCAGCTCACAAAAACGGGACACCGGGGAGCTGTTTTTT
>.|TRBV7-2|.|TRBJ2-7
CASSLGAVAGVYEQYF
TGTGCCAGCAGCTTAGGGGCGGTTGCGGGTGTATACGAGCAGTACTTC
>.|TRBV5-1|.|TRBJ2-7
CASRLSAGELSYEQYF
TGCGCCAGCAGGTTGTCAGCAGGGGAACTCTCCTACGAGCAGTACTTC
>.|TRBV5-4|.|TRBJ1-6
CASSLVGQNSPLHF
TGTGCCAGCAGCTTGGTAGGACAGAATTCACCCCTCCACTTT
>.|TRBV5-1|.|TRBJ2-7
CASSFGGSYEQYF
TGCGCCAGCAGCTTCGGGGGCTCCTACGAGCAGTACTTC
>.|TRBV5-8|.|TRBJ2-5
CASSQRVNQETQYF
TGTGCCAGCAGCCAGAGGGTGAACCAAGAGACCCAGTACTTC
>once|TRBV7-2|TRBD1|TRBJ2-1
CASSFDRAEYNEQFF
TGTGCCAGCAGCTTTGACAGGGCGGAATACAATGAGCAGTTCTTC
>.|TRBV27|TRBD1|TRBJ2-2
CASSLFPGQGTGELFF
TGTGCCAGCAGTTTATTTCCGGGACAGGGTACCGGGGAGCTGTTTTTT
>.|TRBV9|.|TRBJ1-2
CASSVSRTGKHYGYTF
TGTGCCAGCAGCGTCTCCAGAACAGGGAAGCACTATGGCTACACCTTC
>few|TRBV6-1|.|TRBJ1-1
CASSYRGLNTEAFF
TGTGCCAGCAGTTATAGGGGCTTGAACACTGAAGCTTTCTTT
>.|TRBV4-2|TRBD2|TRBJ2-1
CASSPRTSGGIEQFF
TGTGCCAGCAGCCCCCGGACTAGCGGGGGGATTGAGCAGTTCTTC
>.|TRBV7-2|.|TRBJ1-2
CASSSPKVGGRMGYTF
TGTGCCAGCAGCTCCCCAAAGGTGGGGGGGCGAATGGGCTACACCTTC